This TCR beta chain originates from a study of shared clonotypes between healthy human individuals. TCRdb's table, derived via immunoSEQ multiplex PCR, lists solely in-frame clones and lacks some. The table includes over 2 million clones, roughly 94% detected once. Whole-study results and caveats: When naive CD4 clonotypes were compared across several donors, approximately 4.9% were shared.

This clone has a single count. Its antigen remains unknown. J lost 4 bases, V lost 7 bases, and 13 bases had no gene match. From germline, CDR1 is MNHEY and CDR2 SMNVEV (reference sequence). This CDR3 has 16 residues. Naive CD8 cells lacked CD45RO, underwent positive selection for CCR7 and left out terminally differentiated effector memory CD45RA+ cells. The J gene is TRBJ2-3, the V gene TRBV27; TRBD1 aligns across 8 bases. The TCR was taken from a man aged 18 to 29 in good health. The source material was naive CD8+ T cells sorted from blood. The CDR3 DNA is TGTGCCAGCACCACTGGACAGGGACGCCCCGCAGATACGCAGTATTTT. Protein: CASTTGQGRPADTQYF.